The text below deals with one T cell receptor (beta chain). Its specificity is not known. Germline-derived CDR1 and CDR2 are MRHNA and SNTAGT. Germline trimming cut 6 bases from V and 9 bases from J; bases unmatched to any gene: 9. The CDR3 has 15 amino acids. At sampling all donors were nominally healthy, likely with unrecorded immune exposures. The sample comes from a study of cytomegalovirus exposure and HLA in healthy donors. Study overall: Assignment to the Caucasian-associated ancestry cluster applied to about 80% of the 350 to 500 genotyped donors.

13 Jbeta primers and 60 Vbeta primers were used for the PCR. In the authors' workflow: Counted up in a later analysis, unique TCR beta chains came to about 80 million, with about 9.9 million shared. TCRdb's table, derived via immunoSEQ multiplex PCR, lists solely in-frame clones and lacks some. V and J calls and clone size are as listed in that table; D and trimming were resolved from the DNA. The data show about 150,000 clones, about 80% seen once. Findings and limits, study-wide: A missense DCLRE1C variant was associated with V- and J-gene trimming of TCR beta chains in a later analysis, and an independent cohort replicated the association.

The clonotype comes from a man aged 25 to 40 in good health and CMV-seropositive. The rearrangement links TRBV6-4 to TRBJ2-1, with 12 bases lining up with TRBD2. Sample: PBMCs. CDR3 sequence (DNA): TGTGCCAGCAGGCCTAGCGGGAGGGCCTATAGTGAGCAGTTCTTC. Translated: CASRPSGRAYSEQFF.